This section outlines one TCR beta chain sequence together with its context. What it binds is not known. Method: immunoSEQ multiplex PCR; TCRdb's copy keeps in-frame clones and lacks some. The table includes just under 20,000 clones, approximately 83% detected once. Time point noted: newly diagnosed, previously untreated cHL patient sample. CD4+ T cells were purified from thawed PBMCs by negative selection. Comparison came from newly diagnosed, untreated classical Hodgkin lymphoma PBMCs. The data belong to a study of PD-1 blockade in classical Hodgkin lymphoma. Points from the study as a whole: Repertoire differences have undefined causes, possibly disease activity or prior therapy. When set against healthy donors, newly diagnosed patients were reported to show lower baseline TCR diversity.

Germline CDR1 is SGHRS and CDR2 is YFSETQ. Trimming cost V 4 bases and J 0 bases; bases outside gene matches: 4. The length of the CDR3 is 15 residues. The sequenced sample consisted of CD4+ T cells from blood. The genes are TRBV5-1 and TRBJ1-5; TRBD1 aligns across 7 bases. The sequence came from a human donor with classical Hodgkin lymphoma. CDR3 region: CASSTDRVSNQPQHF. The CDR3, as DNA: TGCGCCAGCAGCACCGACAGGGTTAGCAATCAGCCCCAGCATTTT.